This T cell receptor beta chain is drawn from a study of OX40 agonist ivuxolimab in advanced cancers. Study details: Patients receiving dose escalation had hepatocellular carcinoma, melanoma, renal cell or head and neck cancer. Study results and limitations: Relative to CD4+, CD8+ T cells held more expanded clones on average. Normalized expansion of T-cell clones was also low for some nonresponders.

In the case of this clone: Antigen: not known.

Assay: immunoSEQ multiplex PCR; the TCRdb copy retains only in-frame clones and omits some. The repertoire has 50,000 to 65,000 clones, 81% of them found once; the top ten carry 0.69%. The clonotype was recovered from an adult with an advanced solid tumor such as melanoma, head and neck, liver or kidney cancer. This sample comprised CD4+ or CD8+ T cells sorted from blood, obtained in a trial of the OX40 agonist ivuxolimab.

CDR3 amino acids: CASSLGEGYPGELFF. In DNA form, the CDR3 reads TGCGCCAGCAGCTTAGGTGAAGGGTACCCCGGGGAGCTGTTTTTT. The V gene is TRBV5-1, the J gene TRBJ2-2; D gene uncertain. Trimming shortened V by 2 bases and J by 6 bases, and 14 bases separated the two germline ends. CDR1 and CDR2 from the germline V gene are SGHRS and YFSETQ. This CDR3 is 15 amino acids long.